The source of this TCR beta chain is a study of CD8 T cells in ankylosing spondylitis. The CDR3 sequence is 19 residues long. Germline CDR1 LNHDA, CDR2 SQIVND (reference sequence). With 8 bases clipped from V and 3 bases from J, the junction kept 15 bases outside the gene matches. Study-level results: Earlier literature documents some of the motif variants in reactive arthritis synovial fluid and blood. Clones linked to disease were reported to show significant enrichment in matched ankylosing spondylitis synovial fluid. Characteristic, it appeared, of ankylosing spondylitis blood was a TCR beta motif of about eight highly homologous variants.

In this sample, this clonotype turned up many times. Its antigen is as yet unknown. Making use of molecular barcodes, quantitative 5'-RACE generated TCR beta libraries. TCRdb reprocessed the 5' RACE reads with MiXCR, giving one entry per CDR3 protein. Here the sample spans around 300,000 distinct CDR3 sequences, around 10% being singletons. J is TRBJ2-1 and V is TRBV19; TRBD2 agrees at 14 bases. Sequences were obtained from blood, either unsorted or a sorted T cell fraction (not recorded which). The sequence was collected from a female donor with ankylosing spondylitis or in good health (not recorded which). CDR3: CASLSPWTSGGTHYNEQFF. For the CDR3, the DNA is TGTGCCAGTCTATCCCCCTGGACTAGCGGGGGGACCCACTACAATGAGCAGTTCTTC.